This paragraph reports one T cell receptor beta chain. Its specificity is unknown. The assay was immunoSEQ multiplex PCR, and TCRdb's table has in-frame clones only and misses some. The table includes some 16,000 clones, around 81% detected once. The sample originates from a study of PD-1 blockade in mismatch repair-deficient tumors. The overall study: Patients had approximately 13 mismatch repair-deficient cancer types, all previously treated and progressing.

Germline V lookup: CDR1 MNHNS, CDR2 SASEGT. CDR3 length: 15 amino acids. Trimming took off 0 bases at V and 2 bases at J, with 10 bases between the two ends. PCR or immunohistochemistry showed mismatch repair deficiency in every enrolled patient. TCRs were sequenced from a few patients responding to pembrolizumab. Findings of the study overall: Tumor-resident clones, often undetectable pretreatment in blood, expanded then contracted after pembrolizumab.

This clonotype was sampled from an adult with mismatch repair-deficient cancer. The chain employs TRBV6-1 and TRBJ1-2; unclear D gene. Material: PBMCs, obtained 4 weeks after starting pembrolizumab. The CDR3 nucleotides read TGTGCCAGCAGTGAAGCCCTTAATGTCAACTATGGCTACACCTTC. Protein sequence: CASSEALNVNYGYTF.